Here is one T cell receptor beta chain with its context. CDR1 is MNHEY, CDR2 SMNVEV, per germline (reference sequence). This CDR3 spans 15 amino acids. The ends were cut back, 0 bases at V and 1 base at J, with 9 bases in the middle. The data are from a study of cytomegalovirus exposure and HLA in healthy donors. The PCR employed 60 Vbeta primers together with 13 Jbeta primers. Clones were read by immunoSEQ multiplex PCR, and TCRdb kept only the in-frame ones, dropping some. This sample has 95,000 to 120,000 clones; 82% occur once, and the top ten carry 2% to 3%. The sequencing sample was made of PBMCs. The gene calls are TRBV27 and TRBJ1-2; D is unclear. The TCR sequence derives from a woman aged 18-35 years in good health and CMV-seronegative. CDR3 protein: CASSLSLGINYGYTF. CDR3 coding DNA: TGTGCCAGCAGTTTATCTCTCGGGATTAACTATGGCTACACCTTC.